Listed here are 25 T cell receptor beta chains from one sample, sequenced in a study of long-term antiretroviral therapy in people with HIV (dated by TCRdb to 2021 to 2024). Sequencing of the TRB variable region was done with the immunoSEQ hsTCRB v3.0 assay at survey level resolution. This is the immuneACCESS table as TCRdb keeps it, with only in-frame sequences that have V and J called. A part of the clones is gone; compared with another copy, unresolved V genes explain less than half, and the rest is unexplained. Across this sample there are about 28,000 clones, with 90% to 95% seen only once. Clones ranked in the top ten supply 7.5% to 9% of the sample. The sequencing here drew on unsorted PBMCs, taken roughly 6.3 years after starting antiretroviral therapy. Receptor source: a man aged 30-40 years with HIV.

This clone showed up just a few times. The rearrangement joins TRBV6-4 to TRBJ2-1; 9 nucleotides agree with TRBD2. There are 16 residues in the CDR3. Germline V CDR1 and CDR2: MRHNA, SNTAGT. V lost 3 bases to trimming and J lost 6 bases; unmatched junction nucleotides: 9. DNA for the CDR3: TGTGCCAGCAGTGAAGAGGCGGGAGGGCCAGGCAATGAGCAGTTCTTC. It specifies CASSEEAGGPGNEQFF.

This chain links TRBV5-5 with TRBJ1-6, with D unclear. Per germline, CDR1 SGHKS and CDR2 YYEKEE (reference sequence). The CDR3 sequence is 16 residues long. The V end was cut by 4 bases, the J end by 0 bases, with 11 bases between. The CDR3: CASSPDGSSYNSPLHF. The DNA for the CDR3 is TGTGCCAGCAGCCCGGACGGGAGCTCCTATAATTCACCCCTCCACTTT.

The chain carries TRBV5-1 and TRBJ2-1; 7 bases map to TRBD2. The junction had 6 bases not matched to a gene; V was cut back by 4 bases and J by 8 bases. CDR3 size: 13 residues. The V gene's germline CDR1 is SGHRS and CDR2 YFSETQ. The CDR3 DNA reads TGCGCCAGCAGCCGCGGGGGAAAGGATGAGCAGTTCTTC. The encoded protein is CASSRGGKDEQFF.

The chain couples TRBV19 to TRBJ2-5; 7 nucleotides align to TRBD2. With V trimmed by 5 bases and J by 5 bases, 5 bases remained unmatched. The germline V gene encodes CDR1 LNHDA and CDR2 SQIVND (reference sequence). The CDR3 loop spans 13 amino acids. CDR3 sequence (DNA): TGTGCCAGTAGTCCCCGGGGAGGGGAGACCCAGTACTTC. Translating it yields CASSPRGGETQYF.

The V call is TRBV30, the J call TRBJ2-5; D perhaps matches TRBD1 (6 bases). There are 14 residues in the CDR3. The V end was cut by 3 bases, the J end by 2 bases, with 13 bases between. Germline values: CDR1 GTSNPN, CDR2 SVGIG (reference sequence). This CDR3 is CAWRVNREQETQYF. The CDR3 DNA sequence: TGTGCCTGGAGGGTGAACAGGGAGCAAGAGACCCAGTACTTC.

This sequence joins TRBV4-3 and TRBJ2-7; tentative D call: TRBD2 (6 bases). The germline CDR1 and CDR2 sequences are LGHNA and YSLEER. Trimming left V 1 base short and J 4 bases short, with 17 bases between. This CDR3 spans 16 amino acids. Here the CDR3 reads CASSQGIEGGFYEQYF. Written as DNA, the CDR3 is TGCGCCAGCAGCCAAGGGATTGAGGGAGGATTTTACGAGCAGTACTTC.

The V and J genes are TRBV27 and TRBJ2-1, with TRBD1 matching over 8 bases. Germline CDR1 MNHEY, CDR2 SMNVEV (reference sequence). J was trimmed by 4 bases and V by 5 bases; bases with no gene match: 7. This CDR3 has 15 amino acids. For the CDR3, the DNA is TGTGCCAGCAGTCCCCGACAGGGGTTATACAATGAGCAGTTCTTC. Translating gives CASSPRQGLYNEQFF.

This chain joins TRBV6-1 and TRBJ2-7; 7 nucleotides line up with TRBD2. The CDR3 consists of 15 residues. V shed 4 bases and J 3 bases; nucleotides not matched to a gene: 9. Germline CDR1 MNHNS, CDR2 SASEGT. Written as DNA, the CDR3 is TGTGCCAGCAGTGTGTATTCGGGGGAGGGCTACGAGCAGTACTTC. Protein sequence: CASSVYSGEGYEQYF.

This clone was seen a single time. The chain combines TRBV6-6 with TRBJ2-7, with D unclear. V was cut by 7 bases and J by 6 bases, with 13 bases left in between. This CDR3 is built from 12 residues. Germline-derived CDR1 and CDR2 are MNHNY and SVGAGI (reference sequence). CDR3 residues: CASTHLPGEQYF. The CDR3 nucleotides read TGTGCCAGCACCCACCTCCCCGGCGAGCAGTACTTC.

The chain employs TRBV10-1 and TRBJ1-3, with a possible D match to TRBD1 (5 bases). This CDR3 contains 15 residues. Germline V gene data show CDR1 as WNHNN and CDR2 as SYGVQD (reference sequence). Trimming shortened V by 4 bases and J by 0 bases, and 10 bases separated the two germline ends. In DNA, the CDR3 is TGCGCCAGCAGTGCCGGGGGGATCTCTGGAAACACCATATATTTT. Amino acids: CASSAGGISGNTIYF.

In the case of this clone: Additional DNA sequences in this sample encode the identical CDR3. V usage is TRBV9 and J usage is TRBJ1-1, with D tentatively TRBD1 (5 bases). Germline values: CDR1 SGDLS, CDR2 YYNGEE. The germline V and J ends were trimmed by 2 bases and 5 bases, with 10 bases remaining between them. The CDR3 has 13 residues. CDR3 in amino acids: CASSVGGATEAFF. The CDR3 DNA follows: TGTGCCAGCAGCGTTGGGGGAGCTACTGAAGCTTTCTTT. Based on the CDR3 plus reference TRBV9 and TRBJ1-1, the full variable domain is DSGVTQTPKHLITATGQRVTLRCSPRSGDLSVYWYQQSLDQGLQFLIQYYNGEERAKGNILERFSAQQFPDLHSELNLSSLELGDSALYFCASSVGGATEAFFGQGTRLTVV.

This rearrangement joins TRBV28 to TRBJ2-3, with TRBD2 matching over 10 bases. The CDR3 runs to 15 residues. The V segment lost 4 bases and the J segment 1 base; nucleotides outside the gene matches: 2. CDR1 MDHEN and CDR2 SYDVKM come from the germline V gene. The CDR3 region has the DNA TGTGCCAGCAGTTCAGGACTAGCGGGCACAGATACGCAGTATTTT. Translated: CASSSGLAGTDTQYF.

The CDR3 protein is CASSRLGENNQPQHF. CDR3 DNA: TGTGCCAGCAGCCGTCTGGGTGAGAACAATCAGCCCCAGCATTTT. The chain uses TRBV4-2 and TRBJ1-5; D is ambiguous. The CDR3 is 15 residues long. Trimming took off 4 bases at V and 3 bases at J, with 13 bases between the two ends. Germline V CDR1 and CDR2: LGHNA, YNFKEQ.

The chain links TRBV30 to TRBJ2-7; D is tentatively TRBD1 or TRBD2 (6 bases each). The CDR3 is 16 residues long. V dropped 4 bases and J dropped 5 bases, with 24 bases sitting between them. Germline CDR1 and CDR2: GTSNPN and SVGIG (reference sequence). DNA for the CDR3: TGTGCCTGGAATCCCCCCGGGGGCGCCGGGGAGGACGAGCAGTACTTC. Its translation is CAWNPPGGAGEDEQYF.

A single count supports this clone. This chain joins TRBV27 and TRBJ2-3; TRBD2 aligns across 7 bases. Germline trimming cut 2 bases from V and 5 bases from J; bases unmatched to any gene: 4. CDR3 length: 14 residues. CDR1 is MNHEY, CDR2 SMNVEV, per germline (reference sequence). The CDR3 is CASSLGREQDTQYF. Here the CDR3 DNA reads TGTGCCAGCAGTTTAGGGCGGGAGCAAGATACGCAGTATTTT.

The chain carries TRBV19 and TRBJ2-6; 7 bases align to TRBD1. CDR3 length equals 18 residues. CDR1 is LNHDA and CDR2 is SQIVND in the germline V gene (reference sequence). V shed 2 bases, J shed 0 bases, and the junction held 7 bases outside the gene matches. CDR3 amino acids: CASSINGQASSGANVLTF. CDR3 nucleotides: TGTGCCAGTAGTATAAACGGACAGGCCAGCTCTGGGGCCAACGTCCTGACTTTC.

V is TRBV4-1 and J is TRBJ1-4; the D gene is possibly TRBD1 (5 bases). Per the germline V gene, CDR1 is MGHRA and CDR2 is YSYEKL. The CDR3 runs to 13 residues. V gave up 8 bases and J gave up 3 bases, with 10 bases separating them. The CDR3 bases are TGCGCCAGCGCGGGACGGTCTAATGAAAAACTGTTTTTT. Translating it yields CASAGRSNEKLFF.

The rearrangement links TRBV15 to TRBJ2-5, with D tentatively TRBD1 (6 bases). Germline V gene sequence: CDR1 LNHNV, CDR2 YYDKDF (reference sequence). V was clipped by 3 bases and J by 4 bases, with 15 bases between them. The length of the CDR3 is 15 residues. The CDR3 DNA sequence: TGTGCCACCAGCAGCGCTCAGGGCAGGGGAGAGACCCAGTACTTC. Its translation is CATSSAQGRGETQYF.

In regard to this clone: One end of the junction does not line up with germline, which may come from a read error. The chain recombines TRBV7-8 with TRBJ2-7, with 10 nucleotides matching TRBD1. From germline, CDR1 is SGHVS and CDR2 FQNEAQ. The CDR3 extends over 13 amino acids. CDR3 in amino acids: CASSLAVDRGRNF. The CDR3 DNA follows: TGTGCCAGCAGCTTAGCGGTGGACAGGGGGAGGAACTTC.

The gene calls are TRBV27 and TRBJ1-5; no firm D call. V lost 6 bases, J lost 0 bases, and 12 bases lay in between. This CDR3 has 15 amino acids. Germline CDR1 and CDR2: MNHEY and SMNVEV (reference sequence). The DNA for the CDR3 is TGTGCCAGCAGACCCGGGTCGAATAGCAATCAGCCCCAGCATTTT. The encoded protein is CASRPGSNSNQPQHF.

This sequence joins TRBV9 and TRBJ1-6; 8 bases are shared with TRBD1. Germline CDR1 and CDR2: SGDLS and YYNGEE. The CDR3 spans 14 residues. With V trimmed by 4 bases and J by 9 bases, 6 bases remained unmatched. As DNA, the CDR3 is TGTGCCAGCAGCTCGGGACAGGAGGTTTCACCCCTCCACTTT. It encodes CASSSGQEVSPLHF.

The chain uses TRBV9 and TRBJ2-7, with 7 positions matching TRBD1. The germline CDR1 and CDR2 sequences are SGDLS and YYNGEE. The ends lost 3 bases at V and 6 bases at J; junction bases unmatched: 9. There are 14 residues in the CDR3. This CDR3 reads CASSEHRGTGEQYF. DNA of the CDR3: TGTGCCAGCAGCGAGCACAGGGGTACAGGCGAGCAGTACTTC.

CDR3 sequence (DNA): TGTGCCAGCAGCACCCGACAGGGGGCAACCGGGGAGCTGTTTTTT. Amino acid sequence: CASSTRQGATGELFF. The V call is TRBV9, the J call TRBJ2-2; 10 bases match TRBD1. The CDR3 covers 15 residues. Germline V gene sequence: CDR1 SGDLS, CDR2 YYNGEE. V trimming: 4 bases; J trimming: 5 bases; junction bases outside the gene matches: 5.

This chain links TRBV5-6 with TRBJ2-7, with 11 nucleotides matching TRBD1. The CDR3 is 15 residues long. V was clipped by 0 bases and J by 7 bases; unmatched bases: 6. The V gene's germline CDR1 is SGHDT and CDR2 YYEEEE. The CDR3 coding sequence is TGTGCCAGCAGCTTGGCAGGACAGGGGGCTTGGGAGCAGTACTTC. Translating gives CASSLAGQGAWEQYF.

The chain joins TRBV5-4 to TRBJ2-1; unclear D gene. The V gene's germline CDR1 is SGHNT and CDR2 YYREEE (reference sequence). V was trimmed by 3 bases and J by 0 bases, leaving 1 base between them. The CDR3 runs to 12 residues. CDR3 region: CASSYSYNEQFF. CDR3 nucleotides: TGTGCCAGCAGCTACTCCTACAATGAGCAGTTCTTC.